This T cell receptor beta chain originates from a study of PD-L1 blockade in urothelial cancer. Study information: From about 2014, patients received atezolizumab, given as 1,200 mg intravenously every 3 weeks.

The method was immunoSEQ multiplex PCR; TCRdb's version includes in-frame clones alone and lacks a portion of them. The sample contains tens of thousands of clones, more than 70% of which appear only once. Germline V gene data show CDR1 as SGHRS and CDR2 as YFSETQ. Trimming cost V 2 bases and J 4 bases; bases outside gene matches: 2. This CDR3 spans 15 amino acids. As for time point: pretreatment peripheral blood. Individual patients had between 1 and 8 samples, taken pretreatment and on-treatment. This clonotype originated in a man aged 55 to 70 with urothelial cancer. The chain carries TRBV5-1 and TRBJ2-3; 12 bases are shared with TRBD2. The sequencing here drew on PBMCs, taken around atezolizumab (anti-PD-L1) treatment. The CDR3 DNA follows: TGCGCCAGCAGCTTCGGACTAGCGGGGCCAGATACGCAGTATTTT. It is translated as CASSFGLAGPDTQYF. Drawing the rest from reference TRBV5-1 and TRBJ2-3, the complete variable domain is KAGVTQTPRYLIKTRGQQVTLSCSPISGHRSVSWYQQTPGQGLQFLFEYFSETQRNKGNFPGRFSGRQFSNSRSEMNVSTLELGDSALYLCASSFGLAGPDTQYFGPGTRLTVL.